This T cell receptor beta chain was sequenced during a study of blood T cell repertoires in COVID-19. Study in general: The samples span acute and convalescent COVID-19 from the United States, Italy and Spain. In each case, the material was cDNA or gDNA derived from T cells, B-cell-depleted T cells, or PBMCs.

From germline, CDR1 is SGHTA and CDR2 FQGNSA. This CDR3 is 15 amino acids long. V was shortened by 5 bases and J by 6 bases, with 20 bases between the two germline ends. Original analysis: Estimates of nucleated cell counts were drawn from the amplification of reference gene primers. TCRdb keeps only in-frame clones here, not all; method: immunoSEQ multiplex PCR. The V and J calls and clone size were taken over from that table, and D and trimming were inferred from the DNA. The table shows more than 200,000 clones, with 70% to 90% occurring only once. This clonotype was sampled from a man aged 18 to 35 with active or convalescent COVID-19. V and J are TRBV7-2 and TRBJ2-7, with a weak D call TRBD2 (6 bases). Sequenced input: peripheral blood. Here the CDR3 reads CASSTTGTQGGEQYF. The DNA of the CDR3 is TGTGCCAGCAGCACAACCGGGACGCAGGGAGGCGAGCAGTACTTC.